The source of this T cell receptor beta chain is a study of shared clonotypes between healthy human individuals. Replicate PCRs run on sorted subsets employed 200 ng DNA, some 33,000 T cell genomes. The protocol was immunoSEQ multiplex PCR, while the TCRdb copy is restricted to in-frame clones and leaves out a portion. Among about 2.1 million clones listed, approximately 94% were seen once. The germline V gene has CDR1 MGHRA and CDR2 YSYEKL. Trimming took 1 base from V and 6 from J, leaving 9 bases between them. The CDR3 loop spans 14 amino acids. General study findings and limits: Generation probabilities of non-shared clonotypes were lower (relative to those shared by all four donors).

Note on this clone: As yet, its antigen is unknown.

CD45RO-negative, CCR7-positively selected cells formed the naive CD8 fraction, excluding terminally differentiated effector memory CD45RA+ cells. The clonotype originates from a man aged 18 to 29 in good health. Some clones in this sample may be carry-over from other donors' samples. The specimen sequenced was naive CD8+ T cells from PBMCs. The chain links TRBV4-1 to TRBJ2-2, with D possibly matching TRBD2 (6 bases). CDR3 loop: CASSQVEGPGELFF. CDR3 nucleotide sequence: TGCGCCAGCAGCCAAGTGGAGGGCCCCGGGGAGCTGTTTTTT.